The clone carrying this TCR beta chain was seen many times. The use of genomic DNA as template underpinned the TCR beta VDJ and CDR3 profiling. TCRdb re-analysed the reads in MiXCR, keeping a single row per CDR3 protein. The data contain around 220,000 distinct CDR3 sequences, roughly 50% of them singletons. Those patients picked for sequencing had displayed CD8+CD57+ cell expansion on flow cytometry. The sample comes from a study of CD8+CD57+ T cells in acquired aplastic anemia. V lost 1 base, J lost 4 bases, and 7 bases stayed unmatched. There are 16 residues in the CDR3. Germline-derived CDR1 and CDR2 are SGHTA and FQGNSA.

This chain connects TRBV7-2 to TRBJ2-5, with TRBD2 matching 9 bases. The TCR comes from a human donor with aplastic anemia. The sample was sorted CD4+, CD8+, or CD8+CD57+ T cells (not recorded which) from PBMCs. CDR3 nucleotides: TGTGCCAGCAGCTTAGTTTCCGGACTAGCGTCAGAGACCCAGTACTTC. This codes for CASSLVSGLASETQYF.